This TCR beta chain was recovered during a study of cytomegalovirus exposure and HLA in healthy donors. V was clipped by 0 bases and J by 4 bases; unmatched bases: 12. This CDR3 spans 19 amino acids. The germline gives CDR1 ENHRY, CDR2 SYGVKD. Method: immunoSEQ multiplex PCR; TCRdb's copy keeps in-frame clones and lacks some. The sample carries 210,000 or so clones, about 91% recorded once. The receptor was isolated from a woman aged 18-29 years in good health and CMV-seronegative. Sequencing was performed on PBMCs. The chain uses TRBV10-3 and TRBJ2-6; TRBD2 matches at 7 bases. The CDR3 DNA reads TGTGCCATCAGTGAGTCGGAGGGTAGGGGAGGGAACGGGGCCAACGTCCTGACTTTC. Residues: CAISESEGRGGNGANVLTF.